These 6 T cell receptor beta chains were all obtained from the same sample, sequenced in a study of blood T cell repertoires in COVID-19. Libraries were prepared by immunoSEQ multiplex PCR; TCRdb keeps only in-frame clonotypes and omits some of them. The table lists under 300,000 clones, approximately 90% of them singletons. Material: peripheral blood. These receptors were obtained from a middle-aged woman who had recovered from COVID-19.

This rearrangement joins TRBV19 to TRBJ2-3; 12 bases fit TRBD2. Germline V gene lookup returns CDR1 LNHDA and CDR2 SQIVND (reference sequence). This CDR3 spans 19 amino acids. The ends lost 7 bases at V and 0 bases at J; junction bases unmatched: 14. CDR3 nucleotides: TGTGCCAGTACGCCACTAGCGGGGGGATCGACCCCTAGCACAGATACGCAGTATTTT. The encoded protein is CASTPLAGGSTPSTDTQYF.

V usage is TRBV29-1 and J usage is TRBJ2-5; TRBD2 matches 7 bases. Germline values: CDR1 SQVTM, CDR2 ANQGSEA. The CDR3 spans 13 residues. Unmatched junction bases numbered 10, after V lost 8 bases and J lost 4 bases. CDR3 in amino acids: CSSGGGFRETQYF. The CDR3 DNA is TGCAGCTCGGGGGGAGGGTTTCGAGAGACCCAGTACTTC.

This clone was counted only a few times. This rearrangement joins TRBV6-2 or TRBV6-3 to TRBJ1-3; no clear D gene. The CDR3 is 17 residues long. Trimming removed 0 bases at V and 4 bases at J, with 16 bases between. Germline CDR1 is MNHEY and CDR2 is SVGEGT. CDR3 loop: CASSYSASFVGGNTIYF. Here the CDR3 DNA reads TGTGCCAGCAGTTACTCCGCGAGTTTCGTCGGGGGAAACACCATATATTTT.

A few counts support this clone. CDR3 loop: CASSQGIDSNYGYTF. The CDR3 DNA follows: TGCGCCAGCAGCCAAGGAATCGACTCTAACTATGGCTACACCTTC. V and J are TRBV4-3 and TRBJ1-2; no clear D. The CDR3 has 15 amino acids. The V and J ends lost 1 base and 0 bases respectively, with 9 bases between them. The V gene's germline CDR1 is LGHNA and CDR2 YSLEER.

The CDR3 loop is CASSLGGGIGNTIYF. As DNA, the CDR3 is TGTGCCAGCAGCTTAGGGGGGGGAATAGGAAACACCATATATTTT. The rearrangement links TRBV7-2 to TRBJ1-3; D perhaps matches TRBD1 (5 bases). The germline gives CDR1 SGHTA, CDR2 FQGNSA. This CDR3 region has 15 residues. V gave up 1 base and J gave up 4 bases, with 11 bases separating them.

Comment on this clone: Other DNA sequences in the sample encode the same CDR3. V is TRBV19 and J is TRBJ1-5, with TRBD1 as a possible D gene (5 bases). Trimming took 1 base from V and 1 from J, leaving 11 bases between them. The germline V gene has CDR1 LNHDA and CDR2 SQIVND (reference sequence). The CDR3 spans 16 residues. The CDR3 sequence is CASSIVGGASNQPQHF. The CDR3 nucleotides read TGTGCCAGTAGTATAGTGGGAGGGGCCAGCAATCAGCCCCAGCATTTT.